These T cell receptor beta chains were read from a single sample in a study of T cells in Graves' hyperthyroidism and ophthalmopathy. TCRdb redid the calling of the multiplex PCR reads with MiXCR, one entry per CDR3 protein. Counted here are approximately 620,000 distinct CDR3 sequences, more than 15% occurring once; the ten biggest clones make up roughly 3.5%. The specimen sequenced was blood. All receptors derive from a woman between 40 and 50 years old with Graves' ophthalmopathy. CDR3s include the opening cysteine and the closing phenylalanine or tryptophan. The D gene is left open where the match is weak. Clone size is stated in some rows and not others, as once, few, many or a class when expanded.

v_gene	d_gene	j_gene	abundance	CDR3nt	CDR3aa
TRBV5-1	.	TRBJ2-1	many	TGCGCCAGCAGCCTAAGGGGGGACTATATTAATGAGCAGTTCTTC	CASSLRGDYINEQFF
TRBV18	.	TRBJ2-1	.	TGTGCCAGCTCCCTCATGGCTAGCGCCAATTCCTACAATGAGCAGTTCTTC	CASSLMASANSYNEQFF
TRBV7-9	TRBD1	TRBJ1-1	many	TGTGCCAGCAGCATGCAGGGGGGCTTGACTGAAGCTTTCTTT	CASSMQGGLTEAFF
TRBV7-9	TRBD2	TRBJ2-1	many	TGTGCCAGCAGCGTCAGGGTTTTAGCGGGAGATGAGCAGTTCTTC	CASSVRVLAGDEQFF
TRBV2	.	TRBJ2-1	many	TGTGCCAGCAGTGAGTCCAGGGGACCCTACAATGAGCAGTTCTTC	CASSESRGPYNEQFF
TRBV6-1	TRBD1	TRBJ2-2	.	TGTACCAGCAACCCACAGGGGCTCACCGGGGAGCTGTTTTTT	CTSNPQGLTGELFF
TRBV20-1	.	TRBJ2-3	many	TGCAGTGCTAGTCCCGGGGGCGCGTACACAGATACGCAGTATTTT	CSASPGGAYTDTQYF
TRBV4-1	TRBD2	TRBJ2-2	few	TGCGCCAGCACCTCCGGAGCGGGGGGGAACACCGGGGAGCTGTTTTTT	CASTSGAGGNTGELFF
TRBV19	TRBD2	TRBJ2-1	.	TGTGCCAGTAGGAGGACTAGCATAGTTGATGAGCAGTTCTTC	CASRRTSIVDEQFF
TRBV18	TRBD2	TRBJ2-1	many	TGTGCCAGCTCATCCCGGACTAGCGGCCTTAACAATGAGCAGTTCTTC	CASSSRTSGLNNEQFF
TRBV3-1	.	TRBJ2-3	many	TGTGCCAGCAGCCCGAAGGGATGGGCCACAGATACGCAGTATTTT	CASSPKGWATDTQYF
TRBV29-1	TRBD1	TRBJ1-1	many	TGCAGCGTGTCCACAGGGGGCATGACTGAAGCTTTCTTT	CSVSTGGMTEAFF
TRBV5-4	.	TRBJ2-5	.	TGTGCCAGCAGCTTGAGCGGCTCCCCTCAAGAGACCCAGTACTTC	CASSLSGSPQETQYF
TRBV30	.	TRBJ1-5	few	TGTGCCTGGAGTGTACTTCAGACATATCAGCCCCAGCATTTT	CAWSVLQTYQPQHF
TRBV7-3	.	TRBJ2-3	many	TGTGCCAGTACCCAGGGGGGTAGCACAGATACGCAGTATTTT	CASTQGGSTDTQYF
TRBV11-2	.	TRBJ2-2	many	TGTGCCAGCAGCTTAGGTACAGGGTTCACCGGGGAGCTGTTTTTT	CASSLGTGFTGELFF
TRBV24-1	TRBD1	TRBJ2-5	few	TGTGCCACCAGTGATTCCCAGACAGGGTCGGAGACCCAGTACTTC	CATSDSQTGSETQYF
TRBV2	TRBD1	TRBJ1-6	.	TGTGCCAGCAGTGACGGGCAGGGGGTGGGGAAGGGTTCACCCCTCCACTTT	CASSDGQGVGKGSPLHF
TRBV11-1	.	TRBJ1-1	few	TGTGCCAGCACCTTGGGAACCCCTTTCAGGGGATTTTCTGAAGCTTTCTTT	CASTLGTPFRGFSEAFF
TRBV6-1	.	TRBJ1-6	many	TGTGCCAGCAGCCCTGGGGTAGGGATGCCCCTCCACTTT	CASSPGVGMPLHF
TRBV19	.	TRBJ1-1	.	TGTGCCAGTAGTATAGTTGGAAGGCGCACTGAAGCTTTCTTT	CASSIVGRRTEAFF
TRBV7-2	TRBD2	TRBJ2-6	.	TGTGCCAGCAGCTTAACTAGCGGGGGGCTCTCTGGGGCCAACGTCCTGACTTTC	CASSLTSGGLSGANVLTF
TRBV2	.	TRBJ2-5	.	TGTGCCATCAAAGGGGCCGGGACACAAGAGACCCAGTACTTC	CAIKGAGTQETQYF
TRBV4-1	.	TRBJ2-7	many	TGCGCCAGCAGCCAAGGTAGGGCCTACGAGCAGCACTTC	CASSQGRAYEQHF
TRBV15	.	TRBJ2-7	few	TGTGCCACCAGCAGAGATCAAATGACGCCCGGGGCCTACGAGCAGTACTTC	CATSRDQMTPGAYEQYF
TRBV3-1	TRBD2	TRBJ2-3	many	TGTGCCAGCAGCGCAAGCGGGAGGGTGGATACGCAGTATTTT	CASSASGRVDTQYF
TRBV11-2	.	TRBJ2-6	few	TGTGCCAGCAGCGCCCCGCTCAAGCCCGAGGCGTCTGGGGCCAACGTCCTGACTTTC	CASSAPLKPEASGANVLTF
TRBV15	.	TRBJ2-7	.	TGTGCCACCAGCAGCCAAGACCCCAGACAGAAGCAGTACTTC	CATSSQDPRQKQYF
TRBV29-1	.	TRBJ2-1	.	TGCAGCGTTGTGCGGGGTTCAGGAGCAGCGCCATGGGAGCAGTTCTTC	CSVVRGSGAAPWEQFF
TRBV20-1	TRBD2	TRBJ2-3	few	TGCAGTGCTAGAGATCTCGGGACTAGCGGGAGTTCAGATACGCAGTATTTT	CSARDLGTSGSSDTQYF
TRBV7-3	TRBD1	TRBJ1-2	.	TGTGCCAGCAGCTTAGTTGGGACAGGGCACTATGGCTACACCTTC	CASSLVGTGHYGYTF
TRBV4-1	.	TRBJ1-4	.	TGCGCCAGCAGCCAAGATCTAAGTTCCCGGGGGAGAAAACTGTTTTTT	CASSQDLSSRGRKLFF
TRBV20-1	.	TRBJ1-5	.	TGCAGTGCTCGACCTGGGGGGAGTAGCAATCAGCCCCAGCATTTT	CSARPGGSSNQPQHF
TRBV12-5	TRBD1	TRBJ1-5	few	TGTGCTAGTGGTTTGGTGGGGACAGGGGATCAGCCCCAGCATTTT	CASGLVGTGDQPQHF
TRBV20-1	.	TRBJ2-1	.	TGCAGTGCTAGAGAGGGGGGAGCCCTTGGGGATGAGCAGTTCTTC	CSAREGGALGDEQFF
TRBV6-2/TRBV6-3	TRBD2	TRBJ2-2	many	TGTGCCAGCAGTATCCGCGGGGGGAACACCGGGGAGCTGTTTTTT	CASSIRGGNTGELFF
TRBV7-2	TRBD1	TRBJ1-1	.	TGTGCCAGCAGCTTAGTTATGGGGAGGGGGACAGGGCTATTTGAAGCTTTCTTT	CASSLVMGRGTGLFEAFF
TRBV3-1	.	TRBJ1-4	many	TGTGCCAGCAGCGCATCGAAAGGACTTAATGAAAAACTGTTTTTT	CASSASKGLNEKLFF
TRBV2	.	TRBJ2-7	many	TGTGCCAGCAGGCTAGACAGTGGCCACGAGCAGTACTTC	CASRLDSGHEQYF
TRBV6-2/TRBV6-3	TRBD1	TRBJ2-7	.	TGTGCCAGCAGGTTATGGACAGGGAACTACGAGCAGTACTTC	CASRLWTGNYEQYF
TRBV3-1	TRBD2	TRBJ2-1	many	TGTGCCAGCAGCCAAGGGATACTCATGGGACTAAGCTCCTACAATGAGCAGTTCTTC	CASSQGILMGLSSYNEQFF
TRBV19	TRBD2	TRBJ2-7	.	TGTGCCAGTAGTTCATGGGGGACTAGCGGGAGAGGCTACGAGCAGTACTTC	CASSSWGTSGRGYEQYF
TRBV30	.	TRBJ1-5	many	TGTGCCTGGAGTCCCCCGAAGGGTCAGCCCCAGCATTTT	CAWSPPKGQPQHF